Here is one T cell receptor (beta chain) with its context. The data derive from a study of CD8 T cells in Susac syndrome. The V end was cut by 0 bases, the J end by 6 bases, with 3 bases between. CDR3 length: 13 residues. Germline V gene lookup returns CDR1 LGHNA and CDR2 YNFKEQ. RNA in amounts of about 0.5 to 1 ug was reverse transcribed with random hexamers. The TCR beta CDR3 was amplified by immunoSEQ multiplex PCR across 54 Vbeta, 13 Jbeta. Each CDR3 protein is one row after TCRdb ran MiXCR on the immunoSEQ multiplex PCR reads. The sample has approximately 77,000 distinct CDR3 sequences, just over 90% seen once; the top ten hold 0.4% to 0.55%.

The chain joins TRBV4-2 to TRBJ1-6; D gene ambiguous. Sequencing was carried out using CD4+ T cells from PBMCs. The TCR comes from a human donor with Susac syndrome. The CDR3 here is CASSQDVNSPLHF. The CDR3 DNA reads TGTGCCAGCAGCCAAGACGTTAATTCACCCCTCCACTTT.